A selection of T cell receptor beta chains follows, all from one sample in a study of OX40 agonist ivuxolimab in advanced cancers. The repertoire was sequenced with immunoSEQ multiplex PCR; TCRdb's copy has only in-frame clones and lacks some. The sample consists of approximately 50,000 clones, around 80% of them appearing once. Sequencing used CD4+ or CD8+ T cells sorted from blood, obtained in a trial of the OX40 agonist ivuxolimab. Source of these receptors: an adult with an advanced solid tumor such as melanoma, head and neck, liver or kidney cancer. Each CDR3 is given with its conserved first and last residue. Each record gives: CDR3 length, J gene, clone size, D gene, V gene, CDR3 protein, CDR3 DNA. D genes are given only for firm matches. Rows give clone size only sometimes, using once, few, many, or a class for an expanded clone.

CDR3 length: 16
J gene: TRBJ1-3
clone size: -
D gene: -
V gene: TRBV9
CDR3 protein: CASSLTGTISGNTIYF
CDR3 DNA: TGTGCCAGCAGCCTCACCGGGACTATCTCTGGAAACACCATATATTTT

CDR3 length: 15
J gene: TRBJ2-7
clone size: -
D gene: TRBD2
V gene: TRBV9
CDR3 protein: CASSPDGGGTYEQYF
CDR3 DNA: TGTGCCAGCAGCCCCGACGGCGGGGGAACCTACGAGCAGTACTTC

CDR3 length: 15
J gene: TRBJ2-5
clone size: -
D gene: TRBD2
V gene: TRBV28
CDR3 protein: CASNDPSGGQETQYF
CDR3 DNA: TGTGCCAGCAACGACCCTAGCGGAGGACAAGAGACCCAGTACTTC

CDR3 length: 14
J gene: TRBJ1-6
clone size: -
D gene: -
V gene: TRBV4-2
CDR3 protein: CASSQDLGNSPLHF
CDR3 DNA: TGTGCCAGCAGCCAAGATTTGGGGAATTCACCCCTCCACTTT

CDR3 length: 17
J gene: TRBJ2-1
clone size: -
D gene: TRBD1
V gene: TRBV10-2
CDR3 protein: CASSRPRTGISTNEQFF
CDR3 DNA: TGCGCCAGCAGTAGACCCCGGACAGGGATCTCCACCAATGAGCAGTTCTTC

CDR3 length: 14
J gene: TRBJ1-1
clone size: once
D gene: -
V gene: TRBV5-1
CDR3 protein: CASRSRTENTEAFF
CDR3 DNA: TGCGCCAGCAGATCTCGGACAGAGAACACTGAAGCTTTCTTT

CDR3 length: 16
J gene: TRBJ1-6
clone size: -
D gene: TRBD1
V gene: TRBV4-3
CDR3 protein: CASSQEGTGGWSPLHF
CDR3 DNA: TGCGCCAGCAGCCAAGAAGGGACAGGGGGATGGTCACCCCTCCACTTT

CDR3 length: 16
J gene: TRBJ1-6
clone size: -
D gene: -
V gene: TRBV4-1
CDR3 protein: CASSPGLAGPNSPLHF
CDR3 DNA: TGCGCCAGCAGCCCCGGCTTGGCAGGTCCTAATTCACCCCTCCACTTT

CDR3 length: 15
J gene: TRBJ2-1
clone size: -
D gene: TRBD2
V gene: TRBV6-6
CDR3 protein: CASSQSGVSYNEQFF
CDR3 DNA: TGTGCCAGCAGTCAGAGCGGGGTGTCCTACAATGAGCAGTTCTTC

CDR3 length: 15
J gene: TRBJ1-2
clone size: -
D gene: -
V gene: TRBV18
CDR3 protein: CASSLQGAANYGYTF
CDR3 DNA: TGTGCCAGCTCACTGCAGGGAGCAGCTAACTATGGCTACACCTTC

CDR3 length: 15
J gene: TRBJ2-7
clone size: -
D gene: -
V gene: TRBV6-6
CDR3 protein: CASSARGQSSYEQYF
CDR3 DNA: TGTGCCAGCAGCGCCCGCGGTCAGAGCTCCTACGAGCAGTACTTC

CDR3 length: 16
J gene: TRBJ1-5
clone size: few
D gene: -
V gene: TRBV7-9
CDR3 protein: CASSLGFTDSPRPQHF
CDR3 DNA: TGTGCCAGCAGCTTAGGATTTACCGACAGCCCCAGGCCCCAGCATTTT

CDR3 length: 10
J gene: TRBJ1-1
clone size: few
D gene: -
V gene: TRBV6-7
CDR3 protein: CATMNTEAFF
CDR3 DNA: TGTGCCACCATGAACACTGAAGCTTTCTTT

CDR3 length: 12
J gene: TRBJ2-5
clone size: -
D gene: -
V gene: TRBV5-6
CDR3 protein: CASTLDRETQYF
CDR3 DNA: TGTGCCAGCACCTTGGATAGAGAGACCCAGTACTTC

CDR3 length: 18
J gene: TRBJ2-5
clone size: -
D gene: TRBD1
V gene: TRBV7-9
CDR3 protein: CASSLTKVGQGAGETQYF
CDR3 DNA: TGTGCCAGCAGCTTAACCAAAGTAGGACAGGGGGCTGGGGAGACCCAGTACTTC

CDR3 length: 13
J gene: TRBJ2-3
clone size: -
D gene: -
V gene: TRBV7-3
CDR3 protein: CASSLTTGDTQYF
CDR3 DNA: TGTGCCAGCAGCTTAACAACCGGGGATACGCAGTATTTT

CDR3 length: 13
J gene: TRBJ1-1
clone size: -
D gene: -
V gene: TRBV19
CDR3 protein: CASSMGESAEAFF
CDR3 DNA: TGTGCCAGTAGTATGGGGGAATCGGCTGAAGCTTTCTTT

CDR3 length: 17
J gene: TRBJ1-3
clone size: -
D gene: -
V gene: TRBV7-2
CDR3 protein: CASSLSGGIRSGNTIYF
CDR3 DNA: TGTGCCAGCAGCTTGAGCGGCGGTATCCGCTCTGGAAACACCATATATTTT

CDR3 length: 15
J gene: TRBJ2-7
clone size: -
D gene: TRBD2
V gene: TRBV10-2
CDR3 protein: CASSDTLAGNYEQYF
CDR3 DNA: TGCGCCAGCAGTGATACGCTAGCGGGTAACTACGAGCAGTACTTC

CDR3 length: 18
J gene: TRBJ2-2
clone size: -
D gene: TRBD2
V gene: TRBV2
CDR3 protein: CASTFPPGLALNTGELFF
CDR3 DNA: TGTGCCAGCACTTTCCCTCCGGGACTAGCGTTGAACACCGGGGAGCTGTTTTTT

CDR3 length: 16
J gene: TRBJ2-1
clone size: -
D gene: TRBD2
V gene: TRBV5-1
CDR3 protein: CASSLIPGLADNEQFF
CDR3 DNA: TGCGCCAGCAGCTTGATCCCGGGACTAGCGGACAATGAGCAGTTCTTC

CDR3 length: 16
J gene: TRBJ2-7
clone size: -
D gene: TRBD1
V gene: TRBV30
CDR3 protein: CAWSDPRTGLYYEQYF
CDR3 DNA: TGTGCCTGGAGTGACCCCCGGACAGGGTTATACTACGAGCAGTACTTC

CDR3 length: 13
J gene: TRBJ2-7
clone size: once
D gene: -
V gene: TRBV4-3
CDR3 protein: CASSQDAAYEQYF
CDR3 DNA: TGCGCCAGCAGCCAAGATGCCGCCTACGAGCAGTACTTC

CDR3 length: 17
J gene: TRBJ1-2
clone size: -
D gene: -
V gene: TRBV7-2
CDR3 protein: CASSLDPQGSRHYGYTF
CDR3 DNA: TGTGCCAGCAGCTTAGACCCCCAGGGATCGAGGCACTATGGCTACACCTTC

CDR3 length: 16
J gene: TRBJ2-3
clone size: -
D gene: -
V gene: TRBV14
CDR3 protein: CASSQDWVVDTDTQYF
CDR3 DNA: TGTGCCAGCAGCCAAGATTGGGTGGTTGACACAGATACGCAGTATTTT

CDR3 length: 12
J gene: TRBJ2-1
clone size: -
D gene: -
V gene: TRBV18
CDR3 protein: CASSPGYNEQFF
CDR3 DNA: TGTGCCAGCTCACCTGGATACAATGAGCAGTTCTTC

CDR3 length: 15
J gene: TRBJ2-2
clone size: -
D gene: -
V gene: TRBV2
CDR3 protein: CASGAGQGPIGELFF
CDR3 DNA: TGTGCCAGCGGCGCGGGACAAGGGCCGATCGGGGAGCTGTTTTTT

CDR3 length: 16
J gene: TRBJ2-5
clone size: once
D gene: -
V gene: TRBV28
CDR3 protein: CASSLSVGGYQETQYF
CDR3 DNA: TGTGCCAGCAGTTTAAGCGTAGGGGGGTACCAAGAGACCCAGTACTTC

CDR3 length: 15
J gene: TRBJ2-5
clone size: -
D gene: TRBD2
V gene: TRBV12-5
CDR3 protein: CASGTGTSGIETQYF
CDR3 DNA: TGTGCTAGTGGTACTGGGACTAGCGGGATTGAGACCCAGTACTTC

CDR3 length: 14
J gene: TRBJ2-1
clone size: -
D gene: TRBD1
V gene: TRBV2
CDR3 protein: CASIRTGTSGEQFF
CDR3 DNA: TGTGCCAGCATCCGGACAGGCACATCCGGGGAGCAGTTCTTC

CDR3 length: 17
J gene: TRBJ2-3
clone size: -
D gene: -
V gene: TRBV7-6
CDR3 protein: CASSLVRTALSTDTQYF
CDR3 DNA: TGTGCCAGCAGCTTAGTCCGGACAGCCCTTAGCACAGATACGCAGTATTTT

CDR3 length: 14
J gene: TRBJ2-1
clone size: -
D gene: TRBD1
V gene: TRBV30
CDR3 protein: CAWRDRGSYNEQFF
CDR3 DNA: TGTGCCTGGAGGGACAGGGGTTCCTACAATGAGCAGTTCTTC

CDR3 length: 15
J gene: TRBJ1-3
clone size: few
D gene: -
V gene: TRBV5-5
CDR3 protein: CASSLRGASGNTIYF
CDR3 DNA: TGTGCCAGCAGCCTGAGAGGGGCTTCAGGAAACACCATATATTTT

CDR3 length: 14
J gene: TRBJ2-1
clone size: -
D gene: -
V gene: TRBV28
CDR3 protein: CASSSGWGTNEQFF
CDR3 DNA: TGTGCCAGCAGTTCGGGGTGGGGTACGAATGAGCAGTTCTTC

CDR3 length: 15
J gene: TRBJ2-5
clone size: -
D gene: -
V gene: TRBV18
CDR3 protein: CASSPIEGSQETQYF
CDR3 DNA: TGTGCCAGCTCACCAATCGAGGGTTCCCAAGAGACCCAGTACTTC

CDR3 length: 16
J gene: TRBJ1-5
clone size: -
D gene: TRBD1
V gene: TRBV19
CDR3 protein: CASTPTGGQGDQPQHF
CDR3 DNA: TGTGCCAGTACCCCGACGGGGGGGCAGGGGGATCAGCCCCAGCATTTT

CDR3 length: 16
J gene: TRBJ2-1
clone size: -
D gene: -
V gene: TRBV19
CDR3 protein: CASSIGRSYSYNEQFF
CDR3 DNA: TGTGCCAGTAGTATAGGAAGGTCCTACTCCTACAATGAGCAGTTCTTC

CDR3 length: 13
J gene: TRBJ1-5
clone size: -
D gene: -
V gene: TRBV28
CDR3 protein: CASSSQVSQPQHF
CDR3 DNA: TGTGCCAGCAGTTCCCAAGTAAGTCAGCCCCAGCATTTT

CDR3 length: 14
J gene: TRBJ2-7
clone size: -
D gene: TRBD1
V gene: TRBV28
CDR3 protein: CASSTGTGSYEQYF
CDR3 DNA: TGTGCCAGCAGCACCGGGACAGGGAGCTACGAGCAGTACTTC

CDR3 length: 14
J gene: TRBJ2-1
clone size: -
D gene: TRBD1
V gene: TRBV29-1
CDR3 protein: CSVAASSQGDEQFF
CDR3 DNA: TGCAGCGTTGCCGCCTCATCCCAGGGGGATGAGCAGTTCTTC

CDR3 length: 15
J gene: TRBJ1-5
clone size: -
D gene: -
V gene: TRBV6-4
CDR3 protein: CASRPEGYSNQPQHF
CDR3 DNA: TGTGCCAGCAGGCCAGAGGGGTATAGCAATCAGCCCCAGCATTTT

CDR3 length: 12
J gene: TRBJ2-7
clone size: few
D gene: -
V gene: TRBV7-2
CDR3 protein: CASSLGRYEQYF
CDR3 DNA: TGTGCCAGCAGCTTAGGTCGATACGAGCAGTACTTC

CDR3 length: 14
J gene: TRBJ1-1
clone size: -
D gene: -
V gene: TRBV5-6
CDR3 protein: CASSTQGLDTEAFF
CDR3 DNA: TGTGCCAGCAGCACCCAGGGTTTGGACACTGAAGCTTTCTTT

CDR3 length: 14
J gene: TRBJ1-1
clone size: -
D gene: -
V gene: TRBV11-2
CDR3 protein: CASSDAGLGTEAFF
CDR3 DNA: TGTGCCAGCAGCGACGCGGGGCTGGGAACTGAAGCTTTCTTT

CDR3 length: 15
J gene: TRBJ1-1
clone size: -
D gene: TRBD1
V gene: TRBV5-8
CDR3 protein: CASSVGTVQNTEAFF
CDR3 DNA: TGTGCCAGCAGCGTTGGGACAGTTCAGAACACTGAAGCTTTCTTT

CDR3 length: 16
J gene: TRBJ2-1
clone size: -
D gene: TRBD2
V gene: TRBV11-2
CDR3 protein: CASSPSATSGSNEQFF
CDR3 DNA: TGTGCCAGCAGCCCAAGTGCGACTAGCGGGAGCAATGAGCAGTTCTTC

CDR3 length: 13
J gene: TRBJ2-3
clone size: -
D gene: -
V gene: TRBV28
CDR3 protein: CASSFRSTDTQYF
CDR3 DNA: TGTGCCAGCAGTTTTCGCAGCACAGATACGCAGTATTTT

CDR3 length: 14
J gene: TRBJ2-3
clone size: few
D gene: -
V gene: TRBV10-3
CDR3 protein: CAISESRGTDTQYF
CDR3 DNA: TGTGCCATCAGTGAGTCTCGGGGCACAGATACGCAGTATTTT

CDR3 length: 10
J gene: TRBJ2-7
clone size: -
D gene: -
V gene: TRBV29-1
CDR3 protein: CSVGTYEQYF
CDR3 DNA: TGCAGCGTGGGAACATACGAGCAGTACTTC

CDR3 length: 16
J gene: TRBJ2-3
clone size: -
D gene: -
V gene: TRBV28
CDR3 protein: CASTQGGGGGTDTQYF
CDR3 DNA: TGTGCCAGCACCCAAGGGGGGGGCGGTGGCACAGATACGCAGTATTTT

CDR3 length: 12
J gene: TRBJ1-2
clone size: -
D gene: -
V gene: TRBV2
CDR3 protein: CASSEKGYGYTF
CDR3 DNA: TGTGCCAGCAGTGAAAAGGGGTATGGCTACACCTTC

CDR3 length: 14
J gene: TRBJ1-2
clone size: once
D gene: -
V gene: TRBV7-9
CDR3 protein: CASSLGQESYGYTF
CDR3 DNA: TGTGCCAGCAGCTTAGGTCAGGAAAGCTATGGCTACACCTTT

CDR3 length: 20
J gene: TRBJ2-6
clone size: -
D gene: TRBD1
V gene: TRBV10-3
CDR3 protein: CAISESPAGTGSSGANVLTF
CDR3 DNA: TGTGCCATCAGTGAGTCTCCCGCCGGGACAGGTAGCTCTGGGGCCAACGTCCTGACTTTC

CDR3 length: 16
J gene: TRBJ1-2
clone size: -
D gene: TRBD1
V gene: TRBV9
CDR3 protein: CASSVGQQGANYGYTF
CDR3 DNA: TGTGCCAGCAGCGTAGGGCAGCAGGGGGCTAACTATGGCTACACCTTC

CDR3 length: 17
J gene: TRBJ2-3
clone size: -
D gene: TRBD2
V gene: TRBV9
CDR3 protein: CASSVWRATSGTDTQYF
CDR3 DNA: TGTGCCAGCAGCGTATGGCGGGCGACTAGCGGCACAGATACGCAGTATTTT